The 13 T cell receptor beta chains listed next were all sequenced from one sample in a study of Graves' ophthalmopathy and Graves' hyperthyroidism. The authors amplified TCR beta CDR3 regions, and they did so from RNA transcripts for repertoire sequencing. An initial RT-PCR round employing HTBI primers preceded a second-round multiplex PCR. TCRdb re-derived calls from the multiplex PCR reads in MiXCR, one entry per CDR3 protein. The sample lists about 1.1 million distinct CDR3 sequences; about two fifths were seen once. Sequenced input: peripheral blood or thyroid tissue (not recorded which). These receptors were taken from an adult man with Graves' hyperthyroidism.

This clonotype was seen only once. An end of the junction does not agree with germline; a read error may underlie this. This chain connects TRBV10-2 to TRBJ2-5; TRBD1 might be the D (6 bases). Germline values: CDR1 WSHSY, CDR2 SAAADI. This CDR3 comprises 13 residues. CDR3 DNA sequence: TGTGCCAGCCACACAGGGTCTCTAGAGACCCAGTACTTC. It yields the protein CASHTGSLETQYF.

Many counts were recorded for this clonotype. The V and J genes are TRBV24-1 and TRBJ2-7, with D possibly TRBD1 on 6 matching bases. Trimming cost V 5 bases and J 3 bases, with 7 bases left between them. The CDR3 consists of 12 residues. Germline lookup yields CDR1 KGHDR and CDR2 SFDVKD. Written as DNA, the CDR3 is TGTGCCACCAGTGCCAGGGGCTACGAGCAGTACTTC. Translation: CATSARGYEQYF.

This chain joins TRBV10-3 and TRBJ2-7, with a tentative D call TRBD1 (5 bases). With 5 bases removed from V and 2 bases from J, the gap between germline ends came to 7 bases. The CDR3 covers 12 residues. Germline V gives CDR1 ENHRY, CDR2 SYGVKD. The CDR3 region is CAISQGAYEQYF. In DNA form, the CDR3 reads TGTGCCATCAGTCAGGGCGCCTACGAGCAGTACTTC.

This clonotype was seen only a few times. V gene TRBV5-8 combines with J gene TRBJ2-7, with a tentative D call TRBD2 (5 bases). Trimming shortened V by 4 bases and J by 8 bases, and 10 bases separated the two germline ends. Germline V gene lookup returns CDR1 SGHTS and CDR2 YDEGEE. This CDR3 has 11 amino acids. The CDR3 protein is CASSEGGKQYF. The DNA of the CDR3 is TGTGCCAGCAGCGAAGGAGGAAAGCAGTACTTC.

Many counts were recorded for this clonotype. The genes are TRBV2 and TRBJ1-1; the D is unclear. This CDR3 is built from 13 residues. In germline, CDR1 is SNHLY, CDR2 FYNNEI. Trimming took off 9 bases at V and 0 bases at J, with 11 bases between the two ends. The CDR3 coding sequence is TGTGCCAGAACCCTTACAGTGAACACTGAAGCTTTCTTT. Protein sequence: CARTLTVNTEAFF.

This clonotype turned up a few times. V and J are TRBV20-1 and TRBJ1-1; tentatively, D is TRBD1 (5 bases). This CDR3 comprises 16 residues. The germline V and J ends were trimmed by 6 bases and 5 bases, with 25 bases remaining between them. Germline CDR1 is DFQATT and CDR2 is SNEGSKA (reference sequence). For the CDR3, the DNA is TGCAGTGCCCTTCATCTGGACACTCCGGTCGGGACTGAAGCTTTCTTT. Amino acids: CSALHLDTPVGTEAFF.

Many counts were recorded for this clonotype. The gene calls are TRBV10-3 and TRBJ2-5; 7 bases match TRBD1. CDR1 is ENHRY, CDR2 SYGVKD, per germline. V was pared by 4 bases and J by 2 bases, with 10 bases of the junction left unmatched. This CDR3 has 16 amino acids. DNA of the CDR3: TGTGCCATCAGTGGCTACTACCGGGACAGTCAAGAGACCCAGTACTTC. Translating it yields CAISGYYRDSQETQYF.

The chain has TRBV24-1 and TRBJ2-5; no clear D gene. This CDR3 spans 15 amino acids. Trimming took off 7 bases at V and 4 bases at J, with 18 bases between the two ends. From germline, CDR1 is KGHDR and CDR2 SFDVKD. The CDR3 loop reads CATSTTGLVGETQYF. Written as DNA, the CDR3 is TGTGCCACCAGCACGACTGGATTGGTGGGAGAGACCCAGTACTTC.

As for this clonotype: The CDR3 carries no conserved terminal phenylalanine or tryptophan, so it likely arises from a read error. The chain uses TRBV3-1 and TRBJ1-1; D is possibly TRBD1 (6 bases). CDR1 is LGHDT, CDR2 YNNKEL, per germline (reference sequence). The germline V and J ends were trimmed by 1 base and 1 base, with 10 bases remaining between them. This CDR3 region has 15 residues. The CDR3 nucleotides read TGTGCCAGCAGCCAAGTTCACAGGGAGAACACTGAAGCTTTCCTT. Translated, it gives CASSQVHRENTEAFL.

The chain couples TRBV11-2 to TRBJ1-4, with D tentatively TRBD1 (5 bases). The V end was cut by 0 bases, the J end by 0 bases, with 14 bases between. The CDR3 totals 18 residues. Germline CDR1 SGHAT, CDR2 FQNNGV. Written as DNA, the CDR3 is TGTGCCAGCAGCTTAGAGGAGCTTCTGGGACCAACTAATGAAAAACTGTTTTTT. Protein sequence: CASSLEELLGPTNEKLFF.

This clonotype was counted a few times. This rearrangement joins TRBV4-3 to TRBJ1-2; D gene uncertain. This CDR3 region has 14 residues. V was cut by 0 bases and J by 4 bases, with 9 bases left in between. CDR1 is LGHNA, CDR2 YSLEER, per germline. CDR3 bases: TGCGCCAGCAGCCAAGAGAGGGTCGGCTATGGCTACACCTTC. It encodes CASSQERVGYGYTF.

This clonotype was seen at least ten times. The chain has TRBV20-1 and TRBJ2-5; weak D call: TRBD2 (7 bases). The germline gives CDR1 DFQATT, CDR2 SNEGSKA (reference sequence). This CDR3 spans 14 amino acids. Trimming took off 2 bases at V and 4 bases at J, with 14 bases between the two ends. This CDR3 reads CSARLRGGAETQYF. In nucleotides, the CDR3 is TGCAGTGCTAGACTAAGGGGGGGGGCAGAGACCCAGTACTTC.

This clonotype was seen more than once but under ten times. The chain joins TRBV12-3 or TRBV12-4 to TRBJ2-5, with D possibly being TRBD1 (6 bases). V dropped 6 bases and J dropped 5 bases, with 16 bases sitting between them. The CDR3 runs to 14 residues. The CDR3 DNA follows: TGTGCCAGCAGCCCTGCGGACAGTCAGGAGACCCAGTACTTC. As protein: CASSPADSQETQYF.